Listed here are 15 T cell receptor beta chains from one sample, sequenced in a study of prognosis after radiotherapy for stage I lung cancer (dated by TCRdb to 2020 to 2022). TCRdb shows the sequencer as Illumina HiSeq 3000. Two rounds of multiplex PCR were performed to amplify the TCR beta CDR3 region from genomic DNA. The first PCR round used primers specific to each TRBV and TRBJ gene, with sequences filed in Chinese patent CN105087789A. The public reads were reanalyzed by TCRdb: fastp trimming at Q25, MiXCR alignment, in-frame beta chains only. Duplicate CDR3 protein sequences are folded into a single record with the most common DNA and genes. In this sample the table shows about 59,000 distinct CDR3 sequences, about 25% of which occur a single time. The ten largest make up 6% to 9% of the sample. Specimen: PBMCs, collected before or after stereotactic body radiation therapy (not recorded which). The receptors shown here come from a donor over 45 with non-small cell lung cancer.

The sample holds many counts of this clonotype. The CDR3 protein is CSARETGLETQYF. The CDR3, as DNA: TGCAGTGCTAGAGAGACAGGGTTAGAGACCCAGTACTTC. The chain links TRBV20-1 to TRBJ2-5; 7 positions match TRBD1. Unmatched junction bases numbered 2, after V lost 0 bases and J lost 4 bases. Germline V lookup: CDR1 DFQATT, CDR2 SNEGSKA (reference sequence). The CDR3 covers 13 residues.

This clonotype was counted many times. The chain links TRBV11-2 to TRBJ2-7, with 12 bases fitting TRBD2. This CDR3 is 15 amino acids long. V was pared by 5 bases and J by 4 bases, with 6 bases of the junction left unmatched. Germline V lookup: CDR1 SGHAT, CDR2 FQNNGV. The CDR3 loop reads CASSITSGGNYEQYF. The CDR3 DNA is TGTGCCAGCAGCATCACTAGCGGGGGGAATTACGAGCAGTACTTC.

V usage is TRBV18 and J usage is TRBJ1-1; D gene uncertain. This CDR3 is 15 amino acids long. Germline V gene sequence: CDR1 KGHSH, CDR2 LQKENI. V lost 4 bases and J 1 base, leaving 13 bases between the germline ends. CDR3 sequence reads: CASSLTGDRNTEAFF. CDR3 DNA sequence: TGTGCCAGCTCACTTACGGGTGATAGGAACACTGAAGCTTTCTTT.

The table lists this clonotype with many counts. V usage is TRBV30 and J usage is TRBJ1-4; 7 nucleotides agree with TRBD1. This CDR3 comprises 17 residues. The germline V gene encodes CDR1 GTSNPN and CDR2 SVGIG (reference sequence). The ends lost 1 base at V and 6 bases at J; junction bases unmatched: 14. DNA for the CDR3: TGTGCCTGGAGTGCCCAAACCGGGACAGACGGTTATGAAAAACTGTTTTTT. This translates into CAWSAQTGTDGYEKLFF.

This clonotype was found a few times. A much larger clone sits a single nucleotide away, making a read error possible. This chain connects TRBV5-6 to TRBJ1-1; the D gene is possibly TRBD1 (5 bases). This CDR3 contains 14 residues. The germline CDR1 and CDR2 sequences are SGHDT and YYEEEE. The V end was cut by 4 bases, the J end by 3 bases, with 13 bases between. The CDR3 loop reads CASSARGIYTEAFF. The CDR3 coding sequence is TGTGCCAGCAGCGCGAGGGGCATCTACACTGAAGCTTTCTTT.

This chain connects TRBV5-5 to TRBJ1-2, with a tentative D call TRBD1 (6 bases). The CDR3 runs 14 residues. The germline V and J ends were trimmed by 2 bases and 3 bases, with 11 bases remaining between them. The germline V gene encodes CDR1 SGHKS and CDR2 YYEKEE (reference sequence). CDR3 loop: CASSFTRGDYGYTF. In nucleotides, the CDR3 is TGTGCCAGCAGCTTCACCAGGGGTGACTATGGCTACACCTTC.

In the case of this clonotype: A much bigger clone sits one base away, suggesting this may be a read error. This chain connects TRBV5-8 to TRBJ2-7, with TRBD1 matching over 8 bases. This CDR3 spans 14 amino acids. From germline, CDR1 is SGHTS and CDR2 YDEGEE. CDR3 coding DNA: TGTGCCAGCAGCTCCGGGACAGGTTCCTACGAGAAGTACTTC. It codes for CASSSGTGSYEKYF.

This clonotype was observed at least ten times. The chain carries TRBV20-1 and TRBJ2-6; D uncertain. This CDR3 region has 17 residues. CDR1 DFQATT and CDR2 SNEGSKA come from the germline V gene (reference sequence). V was trimmed by 5 bases and J by 0 bases, leaving 17 bases between them. DNA of the CDR3: TGCAGTGCTTCCCGTCCCCAGCAAAGCTCTGGGGCCAACGTCCTGACTTTC. This translates into CSASRPQQSSGANVLTF.

This clonotype was seen many times. J is TRBJ1-1 and V is TRBV9; D gene unclear. The V end was cut by 0 bases, the J end by 7 bases, with 13 bases between. CDR3 length: 14 amino acids. The germline gives CDR1 SGDLS, CDR2 YYNGEE. The CDR3 coding sequence is TGTGCCAGCAGCGTAGAAGGAAAGGGCCTTGAAGCTTTCTTT. It encodes CASSVEGKGLEAFF.

This clonotype was found many times. The V call is TRBV3-1, the J call TRBJ2-3; TRBD1 matches 7 bases. The CDR3 covers 12 residues. The germline V gene has CDR1 LGHDT and CDR2 YNNKEL (reference sequence). After removal of 1 base from V and 11 bases from J, the junction contained 3 bases not matched to a gene. The CDR3 sequence is CASSQVRQGQYF. CDR3 sequence (DNA): TGTGCCAGCAGCCAAGTGAGACAGGGGCAGTATTTT.

This clonotype was counted many times. The chain has TRBV6-1 and TRBJ2-7, with 7 bases that match TRBD2. CDR1 MNHNS and CDR2 SASEGT come from the germline V gene. V shed 8 bases, J shed 0 bases, and the junction held 10 bases outside the gene matches. The CDR3 runs to 15 residues. This CDR3 is CASRLGGGSSYEQYF. Written as DNA, the CDR3 is TGTGCCAGCCGCCTCGGCGGGGGTAGCTCCTACGAGCAGTACTTC.

The chain carries TRBV19 and TRBJ1-2, with 7 bases lining up with TRBD1. CDR3 size: 15 residues. V lost 3 bases, J lost 3 bases, and 7 bases stayed unmatched. Per the germline V gene, CDR1 is LNHDA and CDR2 is SQIVND (reference sequence). CDR3 sequence (DNA): TGTGCCAGTAGTATGTCGGGGACAGATTACTATGGCTACACCTTC. Translating gives CASSMSGTDYYGYTF.

This clonotype has at least ten counts. The chain joins TRBV12-3 or TRBV12-4 to TRBJ1-2, with D maybe TRBD1 (6 bases). This CDR3 spans 12 amino acids. Trimming shortened V by 2 bases and J by 5 bases, and 6 bases separated the two germline ends. The CDR3 bases are TGTGCCAGCAGTTTACAGGGGTATGGCTACACCTTC. As protein: CASSLQGYGYTF.

The table lists this clonotype with many counts. The CDR3 sequence is CAWSSTPGDDSPLHF. The DNA of the CDR3 is TGTGCCTGGTCCTCTACTCCGGGGGACGATTCACCCCTCCACTTT. The rearrangement links TRBV30 to TRBJ1-6; a weak D match, TRBD1 (5 bases). The ends were cut back, 5 bases at V and 8 bases at J, with 19 bases in the middle. Germline V gene sequence: CDR1 GTSNPN, CDR2 SVGIG (reference sequence). This CDR3 is built from 15 residues.

The sample holds many counts of this clonotype. This rearrangement joins TRBV6-1 to TRBJ2-1; D is unclear. Germline V gene sequence: CDR1 MNHNS, CDR2 SASEGT. V lost 5 bases and J 4 bases, leaving 6 bases between the germline ends. CDR3 size: 12 residues. CDR3 loop: CASSLGYNEQFF. The CDR3 region has the DNA TGTGCCAGCAGTCTAGGTTACAATGAGCAGTTCTTC.